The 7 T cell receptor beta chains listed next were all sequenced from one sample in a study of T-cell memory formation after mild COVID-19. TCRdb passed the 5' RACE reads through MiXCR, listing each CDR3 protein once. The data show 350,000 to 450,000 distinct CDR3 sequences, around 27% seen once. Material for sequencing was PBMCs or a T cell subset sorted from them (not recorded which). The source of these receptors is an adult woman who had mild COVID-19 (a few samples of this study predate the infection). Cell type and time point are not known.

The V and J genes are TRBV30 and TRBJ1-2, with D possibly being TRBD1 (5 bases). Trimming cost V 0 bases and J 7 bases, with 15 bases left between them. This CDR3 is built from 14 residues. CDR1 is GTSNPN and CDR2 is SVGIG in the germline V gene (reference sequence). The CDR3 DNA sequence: TGTGCCTGGAGTGTGGCAGGGTGGGGAAGTGGCTACACCTTC. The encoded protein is CAWSVAGWGSGYTF.

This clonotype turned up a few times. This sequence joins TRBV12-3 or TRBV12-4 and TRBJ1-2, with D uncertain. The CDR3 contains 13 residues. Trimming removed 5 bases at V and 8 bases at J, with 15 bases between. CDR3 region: CASSPSSMAGYTF. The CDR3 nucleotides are TGTGCCAGCAGTCCCTCGTCAATGGCGGGCTACACCTTC.

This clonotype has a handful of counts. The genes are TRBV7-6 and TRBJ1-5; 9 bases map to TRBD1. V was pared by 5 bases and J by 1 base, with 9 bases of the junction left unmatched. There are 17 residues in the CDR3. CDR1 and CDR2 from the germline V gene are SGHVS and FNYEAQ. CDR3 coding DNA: TGTGCCAGCAGCCTATATGGGGGGACAGGGAGCAATCAGCCCCAGCATTTT. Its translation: CASSLYGGTGSNQPQHF.

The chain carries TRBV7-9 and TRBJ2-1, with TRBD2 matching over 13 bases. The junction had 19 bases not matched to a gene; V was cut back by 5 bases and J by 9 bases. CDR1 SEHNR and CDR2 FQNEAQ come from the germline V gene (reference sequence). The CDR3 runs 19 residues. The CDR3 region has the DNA TGTGCCAGCAGCCGCCCTTCCGGACTAGCGGGAGAGCCGGACGTTGAGCAGTTCTTC. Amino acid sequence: CASSRPSGLAGEPDVEQFF.

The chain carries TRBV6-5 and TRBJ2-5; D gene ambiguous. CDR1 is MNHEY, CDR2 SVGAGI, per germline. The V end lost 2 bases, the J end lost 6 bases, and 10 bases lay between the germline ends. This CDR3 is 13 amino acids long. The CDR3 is CASSYQSLQTQYF. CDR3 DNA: TGTGCCAGCAGTTACCAGAGCCTCCAGACCCAGTACTTC.

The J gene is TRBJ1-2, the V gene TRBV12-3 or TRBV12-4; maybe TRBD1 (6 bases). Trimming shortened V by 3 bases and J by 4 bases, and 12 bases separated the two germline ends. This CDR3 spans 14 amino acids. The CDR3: CASSLGGRFYGYTF. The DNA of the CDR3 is TGTGCCAGCAGTTTGGGGGGGCGCTTCTATGGCTACACCTTC.

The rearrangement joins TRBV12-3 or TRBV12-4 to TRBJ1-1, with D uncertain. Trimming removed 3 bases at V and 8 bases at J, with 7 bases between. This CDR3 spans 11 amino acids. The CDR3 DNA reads TGTGCCAGCAGTTTCCGTCGGGAAGCTTTCTTT. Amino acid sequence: CASSFRREAFF.